These T cell receptor beta chains were read from a single sample in a study of blood T cell repertoires in COVID-19. Measured with immunoSEQ multiplex PCR; TCRdb has only the in-frame clones, and not every one. The data show 150,000 or so clones, 85% to 90% seen once. Input material: peripheral blood. The receptors were gathered from a woman aged 55 to 70 with acute or convalescent COVID-19. The CDR3 runs from the conserved cysteine through the conserved F or W. D genes are given only for firm matches. Clone size appears in some rows only: once, few, many, or a class for an expanded clone.

V gene,J gene,D gene,clone size,CDR3 DNA,CDR3 protein
TRBV4-1,TRBJ2-7,TRBD1,NA,TGCGCCAGCAGCCAAGAAGGTCGGGACAGCCACATACTTTACGAGCAGTACTTC,CASSQEGRDSHILYEQYF
TRBV6-2/TRBV6-3,TRBJ1-3,NA,few,TGTGCCAGCAGTTGGGCGTACGCTGGAAACACCATATATTTT,CASSWAYAGNTIYF
TRBV7-2,TRBJ1-2,NA,once,TGTGCCAGCAGTCTGGACACCCACAGCTATGGCTACACCTTC,CASSLDTHSYGYTF
TRBV21-1,TRBJ1-6,NA,NA,TGTGCCAGCATGGCGGCGGGGAGCAATTCACCCCTCCACTTT,CASMAAGSNSPLHF
TRBV19,TRBJ2-3,TRBD2,few,TGTGCCAGTAGTCCCCAGCGGGGGGCTTCCGATACGCAGTATTTT,CASSPQRGASDTQYF
TRBV25-1,TRBJ2-1,NA,NA,TGTGCCACGGCGGAATACAATGAGCAGTTCTTC,CATAEYNEQFF
TRBV19,TRBJ2-3,TRBD2,NA,TGTGCCAGTAGTGCGACGGGGGGGCCCTCAGATACGCAGTATTTT,CASSATGGPSDTQYF
TRBV19,TRBJ2-3,NA,NA,TGTGCCAGTAGTCCCCTCCAGGGTGATACGCAGTATTTT,CASSPLQGDTQYF
TRBV5-1,TRBJ1-2,NA,NA,TGCGCCAGCAGCGAGGACTATGGCTACACCTTC,CASSEDYGYTF
TRBV9,TRBJ2-3,TRBD1,NA,TGTGCCAGCTCAGTAAAGACAGGGGGTCCAGATACGCAGTATTTT,CASSVKTGGPDTQYF